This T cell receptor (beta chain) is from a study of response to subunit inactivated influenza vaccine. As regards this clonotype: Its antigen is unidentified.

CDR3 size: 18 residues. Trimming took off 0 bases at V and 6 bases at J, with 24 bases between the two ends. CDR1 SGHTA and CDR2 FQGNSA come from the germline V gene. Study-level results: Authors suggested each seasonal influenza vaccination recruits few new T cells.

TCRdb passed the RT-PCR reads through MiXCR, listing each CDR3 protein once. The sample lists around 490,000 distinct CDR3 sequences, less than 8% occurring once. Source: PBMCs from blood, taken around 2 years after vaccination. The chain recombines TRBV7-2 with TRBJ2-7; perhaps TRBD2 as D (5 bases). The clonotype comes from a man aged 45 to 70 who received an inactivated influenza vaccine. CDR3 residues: CASSLALQLAYGRGEQYF. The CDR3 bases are TGTGCCAGCAGCTTAGCCTTACAGTTGGCTTACGGACGGGGCGAGCAGTACTTC.